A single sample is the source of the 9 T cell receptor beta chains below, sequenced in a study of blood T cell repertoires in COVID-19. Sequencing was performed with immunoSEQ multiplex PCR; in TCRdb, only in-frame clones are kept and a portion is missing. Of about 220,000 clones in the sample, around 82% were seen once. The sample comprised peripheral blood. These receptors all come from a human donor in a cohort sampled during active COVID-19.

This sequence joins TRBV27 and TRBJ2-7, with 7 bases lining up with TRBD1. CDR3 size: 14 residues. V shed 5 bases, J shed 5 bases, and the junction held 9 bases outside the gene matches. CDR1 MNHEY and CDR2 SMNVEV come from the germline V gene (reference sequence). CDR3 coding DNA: TGTGCCAGCAGTCTAAGACAGGGTGTCCACGAGCAGTACTTC. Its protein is CASSLRQGVHEQYF.

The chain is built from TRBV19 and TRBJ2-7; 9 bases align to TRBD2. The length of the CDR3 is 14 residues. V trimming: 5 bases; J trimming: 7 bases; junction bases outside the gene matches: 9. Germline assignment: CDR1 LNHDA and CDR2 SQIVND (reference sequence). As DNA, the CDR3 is TGTGCCAGTAGTTCTAGAGCGGGGGGACGGGAGCAGTACTTC. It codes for CASSSRAGGREQYF. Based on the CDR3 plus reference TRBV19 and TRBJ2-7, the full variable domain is DGGITQSPKYLFRKEGQNVTLSCEQNLNHDAMYWYRQDPGQGLRLIYYSQIVNDFQKGDIAEGYSVSREKKESFPLTVTSAQKNPTAFYLCASSSRAGGREQYFGPGTRLTVT.

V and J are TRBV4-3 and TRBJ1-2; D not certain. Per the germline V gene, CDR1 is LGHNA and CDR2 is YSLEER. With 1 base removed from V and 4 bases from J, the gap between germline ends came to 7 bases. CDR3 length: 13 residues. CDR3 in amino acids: CASSQAEGYGYTF. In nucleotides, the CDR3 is TGCGCCAGCAGCCAAGCGGAGGGCTATGGCTACACCTTC.

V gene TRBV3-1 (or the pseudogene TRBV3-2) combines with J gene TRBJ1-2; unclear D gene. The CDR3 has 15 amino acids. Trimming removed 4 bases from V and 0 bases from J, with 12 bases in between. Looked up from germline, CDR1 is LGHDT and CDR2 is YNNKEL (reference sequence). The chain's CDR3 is CASSPGGLANYGYTF. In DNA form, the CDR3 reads TGTGCCAGCAGCCCCGGCGGGTTGGCTAACTATGGCTACACCTTC.

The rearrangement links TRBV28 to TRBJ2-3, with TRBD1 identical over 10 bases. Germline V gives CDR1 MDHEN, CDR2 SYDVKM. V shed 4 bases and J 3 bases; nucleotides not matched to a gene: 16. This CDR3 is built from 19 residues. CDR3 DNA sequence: TGTGCCAGCAGTTCCAAAGACAGGGGGCCGGCGGGCGGGACAGATACGCAGTATTTT. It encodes CASSSKDRGPAGGTDTQYF. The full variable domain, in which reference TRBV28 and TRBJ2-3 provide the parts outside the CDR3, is DVKVTQSSRYLVKRTGEKVFLECVQDMDHENMFWYRQDPGLGLRLIYFSYDVKMKEKGDIPEGYSVSREKKERFSLILESASTNQTSMYLCASSSKDRGPAGGTDTQYFGPGTRLTVL.

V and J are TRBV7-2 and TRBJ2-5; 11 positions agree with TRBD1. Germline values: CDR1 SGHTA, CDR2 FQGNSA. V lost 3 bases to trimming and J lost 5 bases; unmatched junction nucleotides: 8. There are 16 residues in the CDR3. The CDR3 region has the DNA TGTGCCAGCAGCTTCACTGGACAGGGGGCCGGGGAGACCCAGTACTTC. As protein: CASSFTGQGAGETQYF.

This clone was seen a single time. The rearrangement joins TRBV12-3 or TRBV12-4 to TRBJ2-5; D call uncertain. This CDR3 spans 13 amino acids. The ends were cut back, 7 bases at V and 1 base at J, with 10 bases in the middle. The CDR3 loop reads CASTLGLQETQYF. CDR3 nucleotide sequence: TGTGCCAGCACCCTCGGTCTCCAAGAGACCCAGTACTTC.

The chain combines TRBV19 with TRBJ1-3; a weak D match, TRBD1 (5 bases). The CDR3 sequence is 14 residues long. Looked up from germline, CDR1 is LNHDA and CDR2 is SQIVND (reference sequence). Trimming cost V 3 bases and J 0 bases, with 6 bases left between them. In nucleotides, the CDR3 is TGTGCCAGTAGTATGGGGGGCTCTGGAAACACCATATATTTT. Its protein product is CASSMGGSGNTIYF.

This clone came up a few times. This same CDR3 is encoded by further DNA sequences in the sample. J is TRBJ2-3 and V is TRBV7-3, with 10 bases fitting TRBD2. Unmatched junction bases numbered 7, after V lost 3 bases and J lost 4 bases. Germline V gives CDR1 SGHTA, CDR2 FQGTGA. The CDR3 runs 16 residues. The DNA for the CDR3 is TGTGCCAGCAGCTTCGGGGTAGCGGGGGGTGCAGATACGCAGTATTTT. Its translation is CASSFGVAGGADTQYF. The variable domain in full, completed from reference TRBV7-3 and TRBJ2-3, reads GAGVSQTPSNKVTEKGKYVELRCDPISGHTALYWYRQSLGQGPEFLIYFQGTGAADDSGLPNDRFFAVRPEGSVSTLKIQRTERGDSAVYLCASSFGVAGGADTQYFGPGTRLTVL.